Listed here are 17 T cell receptor beta chains from one sample, sequenced in a study of tumor and adjacent non-tumor tissue in lung cancer. RNA was extracted from bulk tissue without any cell sorting. The library came from three nested PCR rounds adapted from ARM-PCR protocols. Via MiXCR, TCRdb re-called the multiplex PCR reads, giving one row per CDR3 protein. Counted here are about 85,000 distinct CDR3 sequences, roughly three fifths occurring once; the ten biggest clones make up more than 14%. Input material: lung tumor tissue. These receptors were taken from a man aged 65-85 years with non-small cell lung cancer.

The chain recombines TRBV29-1 with TRBJ2-7; 8 bases are shared with TRBD1. With V trimmed by 7 bases and J by 7 bases, 12 bases remained unmatched. Germline CDR1 is SQVTM and CDR2 is ANQGSEA. This CDR3 contains 13 residues. The CDR3: CSASDRAGYEQYF. CDR3 DNA: TGCAGCGCTTCGGACAGGGCTGGCTATGAGCAGTACTTC.

Comments on this clonotype: Relative to the germline gene, one junction end is altered; a read error may explain this. The chain links TRBV6-5 to TRBJ1-2; D call uncertain. The CDR3 has 13 residues. Germline V CDR1 and CDR2: MNHEY, SVGAGI. The DNA for the CDR3 is TGTGCCAGCAGCCTCAACGTTGGCTATGGCTGCACCTTC. Amino acids: CASSLNVGYGCTF.

This clonotype was seen ten or more times. CDR3 DNA: TGTGCCAGCAGTACCGGGACAGGGAGCAATCAGCCCCAGCATTTT. This encodes CASSTGTGSNQPQHF. This chain connects TRBV6-2 or TRBV6-3 to TRBJ1-5, with 9 nucleotides matching TRBD1. Germline V gene sequence: CDR1 MNHEY, CDR2 SVGEGT. With V trimmed by 5 bases and J by 1 base, 3 bases remained unmatched. There are 15 residues in the CDR3.

Note on this clonotype: Mismatch with germline at one junction end may stem from a read error. J is TRBJ2-1 and V is TRBV5-1, with 10 nucleotides matching TRBD2. This CDR3 is 15 amino acids long. Germline V gene data show CDR1 as SGHRS and CDR2 as YFSETQ. The CDR3 sequence: CVSSLGLAGVVEQFF. CDR3 sequence (DNA): TGCGTCAGCAGCTTGGGTCTAGCGGGGGTCGTGGAGCAGTTCTTC.

Only one count was recorded for this clonotype. Just one base apart from a much larger clone, this may be a read error. The rearrangement joins TRBV5-1 to TRBJ2-7; D is ambiguous. The CDR3 runs 13 residues. Trimming took 4 bases from V and 6 from J, leaving 14 bases between them. Germline V gene data show CDR1 as SGHRS and CDR2 as YFSETQ. CDR3 DNA: TGCGCCAGCAGCCAACGCCCCTCGGTCGAGCAGTACTTC. Translating it yields CASSQRPSVEQYF.

As concerns this clonotype: A read error is possible here, since a much larger clone lies one base away. The chain employs TRBV6-2 or TRBV6-3 and TRBJ2-7; D possibly uses TRBD1 or TRBD2 (6 bases each). V lost 6 bases to trimming and J lost 2 bases, with 17 bases between them. The CDR3 is 15 amino acids. The germline gives CDR1 MNHEY, CDR2 SVGEGT. CDR3 amino acids: CASRGGARTTYEQYF. The CDR3 DNA sequence: TGTGCCAGCAGGGGGGGCGCCCGGACGACCTACGAGCAGTACTTC.

A word on this clonotype: At one end the junction does not follow the germline gene, possibly because of a read error. J is TRBJ2-1 and V is TRBV6-2 or TRBV6-3, with unresolved D. There are 15 residues in the CDR3. CDR1 and CDR2 from the germline V gene are MNHEY and SVGEGT. CDR3 DNA sequence: TGTGCCAGCAGCAACTTCGGTCAGAACCACAAAGAGCAGTTCTTC. Its protein product is CASSNFGQNHKEQFF.

This chain joins TRBV11-1 and TRBJ1-2; D not resolved. Looked up from germline, CDR1 is SGHAT and CDR2 is FQDESV (reference sequence). The CDR3 totals 13 residues. Deletions cut 5 bases from V and 7 bases from J, with 14 bases between. DNA for the CDR3: TGTGCCAGCAGCCTGGAGGGAGGAATTGGCTACACCTTC. As protein: CASSLEGGIGYTF.

About this clonotype: One end of the junction is discordant with germline, which a read error may explain. The rearrangement uses TRBV6-1 and TRBJ2-2; TRBD1 or TRBD2 may be the D gene (6 bases each). There are 15 residues in the CDR3. Germline values: CDR1 MNHNS, CDR2 SASEGT. CDR3 sequence: CTSRSGASNTGELFF. The CDR3 DNA follows: TGTACCAGCCGCTCGGGGGCTTCGAACACCGGGGAGTTGTTTTTT.

By its share, this clonotype is hyperexpanded (1% or more). The gene calls are TRBV11-2 and TRBJ2-2, with TRBD1 matching over 7 bases. Germline V gives CDR1 SGHAT, CDR2 FQNNGV. The CDR3 is 15 amino acids. V lost 1 base and J lost 5; bases outside the gene matches: 4. This CDR3 reads CASSLGRGRTGELFF. The CDR3 region has the DNA TGTGCCAGCAGCTTAGGCAGGGGGAGAACCGGGGAGCTGTTTTTT.

The chain couples TRBV11-2 to TRBJ2-7; D could derive from TRBD1 or TRBD2 (5 bases each). The germline V gene has CDR1 SGHAT and CDR2 FQNNGV. There are 15 residues in the CDR3. The CDR3 loop reads CTCSLSLGGFYEQYF. The CDR3 DNA sequence: TGTACCTGCAGCCTCTCCCTTGGGGGTTTCTACGAGCAGTACTTC.

This clonotype came up many times. The chain recombines TRBV11-2 with TRBJ2-5, with 12 bases fitting TRBD2. J lost 5 bases, V lost 6 bases, and 4 bases had no gene match. In germline, CDR1 is SGHAT, CDR2 FQNNGV. This CDR3 is 14 amino acids long. In DNA form, the CDR3 reads TGTGCCAGCAGATGGACTAGCGGGGCGGAGACCCAGTACTTC. It yields the protein CASRWTSGAETQYF.

To note about this clonotype: An end of the junction does not agree with germline; a read error may underlie this. The rearrangement joins TRBV10-3 to TRBJ2-7; 12 bases align to TRBD2. This CDR3 contains 17 residues. The germline gives CDR1 ENHRY, CDR2 SYGVKD. The CDR3 sequence is CVISEEASGRARYEQYF. In DNA, the CDR3 is TGTGTCATCAGTGAAGAGGCTAGCGGGAGGGCCCGGTACGAGCAGTACTTC.

This clonotype was counted only a few times. A much larger clone differs from this one at a single base, so this may be a read error. The chain links TRBV12-3 or TRBV12-4 to TRBJ2-5, with D perhaps matching TRBD2 (5 bases). Trimming left V 8 bases short and J 5 bases short, with 15 bases between. CDR3 length: 13 amino acids. The CDR3 loop is CASVVRGGETQYF. CDR3 coding DNA: TGTGCCAGCGTCGTACGAGGCGGGGAGACCCAGTACTTC.

This clonotype turned up a few times. The genes are TRBV21-1 and TRBJ2-5; the table's D call, TRBD2, was not checked against the DNA. TRBV21-1 is a recognized pseudogene. The length of the CDR3 is 14 residues. Written as DNA, the CDR3 is TGTGCCAGCAGCAATGATGAGGAGGGCGAGACCCAGTACTTC. This encodes CASSNDEEGETQYF.

With regard to this clonotype: Being one base from a much bigger clone, this may be a read error. This chain connects TRBV10-2 to TRBJ2-4; D may be TRBD2 (5 bases). Looked up from germline, CDR1 is WSHSY and CDR2 is SAAADI. This CDR3 has 16 amino acids. This CDR3 is CASSESSASGKNVQYF. CDR3 coding DNA: TGCGCCAGCAGTGAGTCCTCCGCCAGCGGCAAAAACGTTCAGTACTTC.

This clonotype showed up many times. V is TRBV12-3 or TRBV12-4 and J is TRBJ2-3; 8 nucleotides agree with TRBD2. The CDR3 consists of 15 residues. V gave up 5 bases and J gave up 1 base; unmatched junction bases: 5. CDR3 DNA sequence: TGTGCCAGCAGTCCCGGACTAGCCGGCACAGATACGCAGTATTTT. It codes for CASSPGLAGTDTQYF.